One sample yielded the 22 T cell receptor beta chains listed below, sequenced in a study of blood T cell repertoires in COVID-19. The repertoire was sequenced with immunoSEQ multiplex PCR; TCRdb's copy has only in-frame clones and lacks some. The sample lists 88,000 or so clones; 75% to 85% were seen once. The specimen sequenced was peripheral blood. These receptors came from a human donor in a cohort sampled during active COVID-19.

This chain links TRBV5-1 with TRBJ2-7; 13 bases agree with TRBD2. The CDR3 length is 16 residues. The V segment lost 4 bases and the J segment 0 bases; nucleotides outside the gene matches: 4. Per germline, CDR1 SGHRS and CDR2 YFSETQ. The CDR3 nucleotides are TGCGCCAGCAGCCCTTGGACTAGCGGGAGCTCCTACGAGCAGTACTTC. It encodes CASSPWTSGSSYEQYF.

This CDR3 reads CSVDLGAFGTQYF. The CDR3 bases are TGCAGCGTTGACCTGGGGGCCTTTGGGACCCAGTACTTC. The chain has TRBV29-1 and TRBJ2-5; possible D gene TRBD1, 6 bases. Trimming removed 3 bases from V and 7 bases from J, with 15 bases in between. Germline loops: CDR1 SQVTM, CDR2 ANQGSEA. This CDR3 comprises 13 residues.

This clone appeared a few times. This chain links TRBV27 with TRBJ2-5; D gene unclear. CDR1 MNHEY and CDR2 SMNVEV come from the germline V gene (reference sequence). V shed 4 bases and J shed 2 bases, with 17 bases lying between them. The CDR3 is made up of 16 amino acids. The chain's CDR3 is CASSSPSLLPQETQYF. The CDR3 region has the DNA TGTGCCAGCAGTTCACCCTCGCTCCTACCTCAAGAGACCCAGTACTTC.

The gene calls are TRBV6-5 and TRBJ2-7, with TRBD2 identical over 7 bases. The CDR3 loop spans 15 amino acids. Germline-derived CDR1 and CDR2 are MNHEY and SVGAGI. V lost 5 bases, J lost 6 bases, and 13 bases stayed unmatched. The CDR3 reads CASSPGGEGSGEQYF. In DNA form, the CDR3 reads TGTGCCAGCAGTCCAGGTGGGGAGGGGTCCGGCGAGCAGTACTTC.

CDR3 loop: CASRREATYEQYF. For the CDR3, the DNA is TGTGCCAGCCGGCGGGAGGCCACCTACGAGCAGTACTTC. The chain is built from TRBV6-5 and TRBJ2-7, with 8 bases matching TRBD2. V trimming: 8 bases; J trimming: 2 bases; junction bases outside the gene matches: 5. The CDR3 runs 13 residues. The V gene's germline CDR1 is MNHEY and CDR2 SVGAGI.

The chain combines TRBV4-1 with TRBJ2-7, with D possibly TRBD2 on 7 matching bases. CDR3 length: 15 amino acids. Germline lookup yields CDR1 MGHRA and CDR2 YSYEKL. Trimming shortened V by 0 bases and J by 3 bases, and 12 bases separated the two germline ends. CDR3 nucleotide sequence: TGCGCCAGCAGCCAAGATCGGGGGGCGAACTACGAGCAGTACTTC. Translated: CASSQDRGANYEQYF.

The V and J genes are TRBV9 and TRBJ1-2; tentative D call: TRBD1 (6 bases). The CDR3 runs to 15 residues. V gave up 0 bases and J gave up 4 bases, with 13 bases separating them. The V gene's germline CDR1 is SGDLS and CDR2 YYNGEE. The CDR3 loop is CASSVETGPFYGYTF. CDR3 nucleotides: TGTGCCAGCAGCGTAGAAACAGGGCCCTTCTATGGCTACACCTTC.

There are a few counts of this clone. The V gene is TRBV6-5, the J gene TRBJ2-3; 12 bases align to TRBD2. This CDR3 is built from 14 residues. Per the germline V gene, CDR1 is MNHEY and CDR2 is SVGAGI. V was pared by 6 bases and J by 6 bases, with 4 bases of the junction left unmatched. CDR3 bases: TGTGCCAGCAGCCACGGGACTAGCGGGGATACGCAGTATTTT. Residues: CASSHGTSGDTQYF.

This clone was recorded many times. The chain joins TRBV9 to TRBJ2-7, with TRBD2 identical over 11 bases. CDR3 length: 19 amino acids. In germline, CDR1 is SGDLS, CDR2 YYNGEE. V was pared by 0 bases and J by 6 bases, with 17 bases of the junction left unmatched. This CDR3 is CASSVGLAGGILTLSEQYF. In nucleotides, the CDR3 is TGTGCCAGCAGCGTAGGTCTAGCGGGAGGAATATTAACCCTCTCCGAGCAGTACTTC.

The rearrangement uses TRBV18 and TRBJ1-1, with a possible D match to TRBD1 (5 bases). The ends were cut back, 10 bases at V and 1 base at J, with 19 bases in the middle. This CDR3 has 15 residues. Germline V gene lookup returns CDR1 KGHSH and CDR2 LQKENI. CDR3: CATSSGGEWNTEAFF. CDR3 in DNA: TGTGCCACCTCTTCTGGGGGGGAATGGAACACTGAAGCTTTCTTT.

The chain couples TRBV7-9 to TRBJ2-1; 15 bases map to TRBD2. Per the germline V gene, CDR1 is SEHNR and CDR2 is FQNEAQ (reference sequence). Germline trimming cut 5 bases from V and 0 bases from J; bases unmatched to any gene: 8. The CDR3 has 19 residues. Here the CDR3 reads CASSRRTSGRDRSYNEQFF. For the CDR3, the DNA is TGTGCCAGCAGCCGCCGGACTAGCGGGAGGGATCGCTCCTACAATGAGCAGTTCTTC. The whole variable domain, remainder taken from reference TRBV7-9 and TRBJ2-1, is DTGVSQNPRHKITKRGQNVTFRCDPISEHNRLYWYRQTLGQGPEFLTYFQNEAQLEKSRLLSDRFSAERPKGSFSTLEIQRTEQGDSAMYLCASSRRTSGRDRSYNEQFFGPGTRLTVL.

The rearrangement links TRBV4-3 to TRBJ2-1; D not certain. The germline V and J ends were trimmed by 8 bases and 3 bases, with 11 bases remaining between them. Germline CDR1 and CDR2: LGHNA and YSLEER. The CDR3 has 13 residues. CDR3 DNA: TGCGCCAGCGGATTTCGCGGCTACAATGAGCAGTTCTTC. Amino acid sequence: CASGFRGYNEQFF.

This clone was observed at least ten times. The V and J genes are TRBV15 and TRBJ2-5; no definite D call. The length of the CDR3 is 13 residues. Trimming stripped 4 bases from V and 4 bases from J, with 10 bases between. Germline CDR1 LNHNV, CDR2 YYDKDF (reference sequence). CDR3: CATSTNPGETQYF. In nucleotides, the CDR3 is TGTGCCACCAGCACGAACCCCGGAGAGACCCAGTACTTC.

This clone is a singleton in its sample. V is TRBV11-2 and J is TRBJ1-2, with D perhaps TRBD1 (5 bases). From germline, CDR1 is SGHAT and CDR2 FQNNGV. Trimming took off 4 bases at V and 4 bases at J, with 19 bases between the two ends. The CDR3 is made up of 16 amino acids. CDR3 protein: CASSWWGGARSYGYTF. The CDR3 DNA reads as TGTGCCAGCAGCTGGTGGGGAGGGGCGCGGAGCTATGGCTACACCTTC.

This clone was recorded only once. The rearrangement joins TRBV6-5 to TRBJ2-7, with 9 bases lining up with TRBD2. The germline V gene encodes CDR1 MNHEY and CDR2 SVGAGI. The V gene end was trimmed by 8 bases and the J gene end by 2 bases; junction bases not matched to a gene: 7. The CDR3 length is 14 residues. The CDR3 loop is CASASSGATYEQYF. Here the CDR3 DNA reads TGTGCCAGCGCTTCTAGCGGGGCGACCTACGAGCAGTACTTC.

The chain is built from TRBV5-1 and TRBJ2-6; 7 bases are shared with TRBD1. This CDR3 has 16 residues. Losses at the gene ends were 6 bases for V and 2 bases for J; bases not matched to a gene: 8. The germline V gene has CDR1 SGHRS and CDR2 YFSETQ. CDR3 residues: CASTPSGTAGANVLTF. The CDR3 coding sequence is TGCGCCAGCACCCCCTCCGGGACAGCTGGGGCCAACGTCCTGACTTTC.

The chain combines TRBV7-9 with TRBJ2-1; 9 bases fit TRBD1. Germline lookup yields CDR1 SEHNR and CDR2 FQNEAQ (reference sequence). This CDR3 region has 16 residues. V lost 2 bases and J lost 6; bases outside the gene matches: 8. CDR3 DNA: TGTGCCAGCAGCTTACCCCTCGGACAGGGGTTCAATGAGCAGTTCTTC. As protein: CASSLPLGQGFNEQFF.

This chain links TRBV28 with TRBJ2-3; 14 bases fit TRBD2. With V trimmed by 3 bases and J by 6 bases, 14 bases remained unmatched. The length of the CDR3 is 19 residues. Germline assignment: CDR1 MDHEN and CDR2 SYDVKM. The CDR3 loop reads CASSFQGLAGAIFRDTQYF. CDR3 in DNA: TGTGCCAGCAGTTTCCAGGGACTAGCGGGAGCTATATTTAGGGATACGCAGTATTTT.

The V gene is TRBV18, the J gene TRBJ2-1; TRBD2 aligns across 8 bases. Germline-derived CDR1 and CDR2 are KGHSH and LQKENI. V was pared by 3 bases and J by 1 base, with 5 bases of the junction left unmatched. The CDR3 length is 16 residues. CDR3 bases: TGTGCCAGCTCACCCAATGCGGGAGGTTCCTACAATGAGCAGTTCTTC. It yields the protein CASSPNAGGSYNEQFF.

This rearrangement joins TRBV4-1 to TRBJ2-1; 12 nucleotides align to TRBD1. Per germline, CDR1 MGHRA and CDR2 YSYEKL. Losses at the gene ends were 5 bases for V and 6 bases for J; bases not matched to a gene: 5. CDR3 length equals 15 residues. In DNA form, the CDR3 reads TGCGCCAGCAGCTCGCCGGGACAGGGGGCCAATGAGCAGTTCTTC. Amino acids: CASSSPGQGANEQFF.

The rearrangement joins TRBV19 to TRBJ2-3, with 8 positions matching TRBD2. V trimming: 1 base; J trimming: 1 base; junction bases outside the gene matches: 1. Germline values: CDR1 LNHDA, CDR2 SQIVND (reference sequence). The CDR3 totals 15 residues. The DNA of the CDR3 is TGTGCCAGTAGTATAGCACTAGCGGGCACAGATACGCAGTATTTT. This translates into CASSIALAGTDTQYF.

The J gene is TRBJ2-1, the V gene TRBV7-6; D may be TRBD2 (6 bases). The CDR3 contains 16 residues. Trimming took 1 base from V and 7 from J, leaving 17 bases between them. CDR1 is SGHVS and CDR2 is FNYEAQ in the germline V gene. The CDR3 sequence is CASSLEGGHPRNEQFF. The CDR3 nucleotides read TGTGCCAGCAGCTTAGAGGGAGGACACCCTAGGAATGAGCAGTTCTTC.